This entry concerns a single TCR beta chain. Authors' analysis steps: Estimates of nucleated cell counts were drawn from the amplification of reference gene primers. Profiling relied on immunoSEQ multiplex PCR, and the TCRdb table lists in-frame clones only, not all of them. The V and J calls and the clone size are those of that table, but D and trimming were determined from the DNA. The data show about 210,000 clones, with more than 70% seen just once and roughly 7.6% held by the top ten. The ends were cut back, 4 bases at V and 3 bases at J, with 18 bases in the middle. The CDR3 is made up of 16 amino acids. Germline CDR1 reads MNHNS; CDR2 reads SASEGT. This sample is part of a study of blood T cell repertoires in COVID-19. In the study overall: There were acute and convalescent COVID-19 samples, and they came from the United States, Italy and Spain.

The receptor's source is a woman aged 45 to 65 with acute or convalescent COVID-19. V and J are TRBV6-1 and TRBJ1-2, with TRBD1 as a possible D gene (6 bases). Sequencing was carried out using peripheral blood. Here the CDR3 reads CASSVTGRAQDYGYTF. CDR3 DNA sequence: TGTGCCAGCAGTGTGACAGGACGGGCACAGGACTATGGCTACACCTTC.